This T cell receptor (beta chain) was sequenced during a study of early T cells in non-severe SARS-CoV-2 infection. Study in general: Unsorted whole-blood RNA was sequenced in bulk, leaving chains unpaired. Study findings and constraints: VDJdb-based annotation leaned toward anti-spike CD8 responses and missed private and CD4 specificities.

Tagging with unique molecular identifiers was applied to individual cDNA molecules. TCRdb analysed the 5' RACE reads with MiXCR anew, one entry per CDR3 protein. The sample holds fewer than 65,000 distinct CDR3 sequences, about 8% seen once. V was cut by 4 bases and J by 4 bases, with 10 bases left in between. This CDR3 is built from 13 residues. Looked up from germline, CDR1 is SGHDN and CDR2 is FVKESK. This clonotype has ten or more counts. The antigen is unknown. The chain employs TRBV14 and TRBJ1-1; no firm D call. The sequence was collected from an adult who was a healthcare worker with PCR-confirmed SARS-CoV-2 infection or an uninfected control (not recorded which). The sample was whole blood, taken at baseline. CDR3 region: CASSPEWATEAFF. DNA of the CDR3: TGTGCCAGCAGCCCCGAGTGGGCCACTGAAGCTTTCTTT.